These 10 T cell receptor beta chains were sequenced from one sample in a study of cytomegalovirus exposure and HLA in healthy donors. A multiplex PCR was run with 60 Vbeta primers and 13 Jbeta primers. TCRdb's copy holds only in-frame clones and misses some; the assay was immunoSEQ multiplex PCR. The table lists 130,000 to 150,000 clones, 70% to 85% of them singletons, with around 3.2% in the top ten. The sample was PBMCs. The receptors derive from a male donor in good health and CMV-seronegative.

The CDR3 region has the DNA TGTGCCAGCAGCCCGCAGGGAGGGAACACTGAAGCTTTCTTT. Protein: CASSPQGGNTEAFF. The rearrangement uses TRBV7-9 and TRBJ1-1, with D possibly being TRBD1 (5 bases). The germline CDR1 and CDR2 sequences are SEHNR and FQNEAQ (reference sequence). This CDR3 comprises 14 residues. V lost 5 bases and J lost 1, with 11 bases in between.

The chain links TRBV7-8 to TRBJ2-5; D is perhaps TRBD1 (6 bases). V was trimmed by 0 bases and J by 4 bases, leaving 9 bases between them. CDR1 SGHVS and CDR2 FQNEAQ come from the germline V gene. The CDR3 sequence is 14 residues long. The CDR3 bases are TGTGCCAGCAGCTTAGCGCAGGGGCCAGAGACCCAGTACTTC. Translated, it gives CASSLAQGPETQYF.

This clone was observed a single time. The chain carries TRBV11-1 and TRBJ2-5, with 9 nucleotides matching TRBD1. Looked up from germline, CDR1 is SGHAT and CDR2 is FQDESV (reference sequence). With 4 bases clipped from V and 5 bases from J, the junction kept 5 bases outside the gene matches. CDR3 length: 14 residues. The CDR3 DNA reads TGTGCCAGCAGCTCCCGGACAGGGGAGGAGACCCAGTACTTC. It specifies CASSSRTGEETQYF.

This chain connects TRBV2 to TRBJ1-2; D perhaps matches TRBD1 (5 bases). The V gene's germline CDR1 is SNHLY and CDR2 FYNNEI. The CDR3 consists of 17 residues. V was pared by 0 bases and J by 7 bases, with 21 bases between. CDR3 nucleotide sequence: TGTGCCAGCAGTGAAGCGCCCACCGGGAGGGGAACAGGTGGCTACACCTTC. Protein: CASSEAPTGRGTGGYTF.

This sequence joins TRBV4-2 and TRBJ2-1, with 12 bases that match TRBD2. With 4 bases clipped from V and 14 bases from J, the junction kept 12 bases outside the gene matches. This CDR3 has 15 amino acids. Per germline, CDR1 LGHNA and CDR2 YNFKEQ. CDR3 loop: CASSPLAGGGEGEFF. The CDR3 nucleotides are TGTGCCAGCAGCCCCCTAGCGGGGGGGGGCGAAGGGGAGTTCTTC.

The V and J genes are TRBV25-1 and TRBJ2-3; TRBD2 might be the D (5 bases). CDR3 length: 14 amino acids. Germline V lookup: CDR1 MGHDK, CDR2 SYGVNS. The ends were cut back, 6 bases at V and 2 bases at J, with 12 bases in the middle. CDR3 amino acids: CASRLGEFTDTQYF. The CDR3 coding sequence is TGTGCCAGCAGGCTCGGGGAGTTCACAGATACGCAGTATTTT.

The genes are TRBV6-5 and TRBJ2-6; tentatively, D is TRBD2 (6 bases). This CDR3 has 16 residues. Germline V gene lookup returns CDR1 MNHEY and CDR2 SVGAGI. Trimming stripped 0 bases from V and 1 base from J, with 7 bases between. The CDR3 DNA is TGTGCCAGCAGTTACTCACGGGGGTCTGGGGCCAACGTCCTGACTTTC. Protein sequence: CASSYSRGSGANVLTF.

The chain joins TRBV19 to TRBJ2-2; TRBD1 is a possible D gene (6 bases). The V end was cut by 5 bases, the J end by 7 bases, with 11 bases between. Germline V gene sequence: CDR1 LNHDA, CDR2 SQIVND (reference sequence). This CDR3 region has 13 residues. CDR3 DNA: TGTGCCAGTAGTGGACAGACTTACGGGGAGCTGTTTTTT. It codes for CASSGQTYGELFF.

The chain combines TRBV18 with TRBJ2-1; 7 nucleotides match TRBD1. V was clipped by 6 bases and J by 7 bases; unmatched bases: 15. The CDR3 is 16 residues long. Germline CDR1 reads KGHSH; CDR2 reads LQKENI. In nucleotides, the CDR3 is TGTGCCAGCTCCCCAAAGATAGGGACAGCGCGAAATGAGCAGTTCTTC. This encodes CASSPKIGTARNEQFF.

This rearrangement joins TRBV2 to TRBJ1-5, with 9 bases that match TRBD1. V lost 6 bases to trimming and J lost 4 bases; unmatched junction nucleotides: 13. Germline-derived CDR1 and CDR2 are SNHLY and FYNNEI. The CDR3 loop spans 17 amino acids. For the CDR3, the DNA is TGTGCCAGCAGAGCCCCGCCCCCTGACAGGGGGAATCAGCCCCAGCATTTT. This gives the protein CASRAPPPDRGNQPQHF.